The T cell receptor (beta chain) under discussion was sequenced for a study of cytotoxic CD8 clonotypes in ibrutinib-treated CLL. Study-wide background: There were, on average, approximately 260,000 productive templates and approximately 94,000 productive rearrangements per sample. The study's findings and limits: At ibrutinib response, clonality increased, and at progression it declined back toward baseline. On treatment, the uncommon public clonotypes contracted or remained stable.

Depths of 1 in 200,000 to 1 in 1 million T cells were the sequencing target. Using immunoSEQ multiplex PCR, the repertoire was profiled, and TCRdb retains in-frame clones only, with some absent. This sample has fewer than 400,000 clones, with roughly two thirds found just once. Looked up from germline, CDR1 is SQVTM and CDR2 is ANQGSEA. CDR3 length: 14 residues. V shed 8 bases and J shed 9 bases, with 23 bases lying between them. To note about this clone: Its antigen remains unidentified.

The TCR sequence derives from a human donor with chronic lymphocytic leukemia. The V call is TRBV29-1, the J call TRBJ2-1; a weak D match, TRBD2 (6 bases). Source: PBMCs, taken after 36 months of ibrutinib treatment. The CDR3 nucleotides read TGCAGCCCTTCTCAGGACTATCAATGGAGTGAGCAGTTCTTC. Residues: CSPSQDYQWSEQFF.